This T cell receptor (beta chain) was captured by sequencing in a study of blood T cell repertoires in COVID-19. The CDR3 runs 14 residues. V lost 2 bases and J lost 6, with 12 bases in between. Germline loops: CDR1 MNHNS, CDR2 SASEGT. Profiled with immunoSEQ multiplex PCR; TCRdb holds only in-frame clones, not every one. The data contain 93,000 or so clones, roughly nine tenths of them singletons. The chain links TRBV6-1 to TRBJ2-3, with D possibly TRBD1 on 5 matching bases. The receptor's source is a woman of 80 years or more in a cohort sampled during active COVID-19. The sample comprised peripheral blood. CDR3 sequence: CASSERGSADTQYF. CDR3 nucleotides: TGTGCCAGCAGTGAAAGGGGTTCGGCGGATACGCAGTATTTT.